The next 30 T cell receptor beta chains were all read from a single sample in a study of cytomegalovirus exposure and HLA in healthy donors. PCR was performed using 60 Vbeta and 13 Jbeta primers. Method: immunoSEQ multiplex PCR; TCRdb's copy keeps in-frame clones and lacks some. In all, the sample yields roughly 110,000 clones. The sequenced material came from PBMCs. The receptors were gathered from a man aged 35-49 years in good health and CMV-seropositive.

V is TRBV5-4 and J is TRBJ1-4; 7 bases are a match to TRBD1. The CDR3 spans 13 residues. Germline V CDR1 and CDR2: SGHNT, YYREEE (reference sequence). V was clipped by 4 bases and J by 6 bases; unmatched bases: 3. CDR3 protein: CASSAGTDEKLFF. As DNA, the CDR3 is TGTGCCAGCAGCGCGGGGACAGATGAAAAACTGTTTTTT.

The V and J genes are TRBV10-3 and TRBJ1-5, with a tentative D call TRBD1 (5 bases). The CDR3 runs to 14 residues. Trimming stripped 4 bases from V and 2 bases from J, with 9 bases between. Looked up from germline, CDR1 is ENHRY and CDR2 is SYGVKD. The CDR3 loop reads CAISAGLGNQPQHF. DNA of the CDR3: TGTGCCATCAGTGCAGGGTTAGGCAATCAGCCCCAGCATTTT.

In nucleotides, the CDR3 is TGTGCCAGCAGCAGAGGGACAGGACATAGCAATCAGCCCCAGCATTTT. Its translation: CASSRGTGHSNQPQHF. The chain couples TRBV5-6 to TRBJ1-5; 8 bases are shared with TRBD1. The CDR3 extends over 16 amino acids. V gave up 4 bases and J gave up 0 bases; unmatched junction bases: 6. Germline V gene sequence: CDR1 SGHDT, CDR2 YYEEEE.

The chain uses TRBV7-9 and TRBJ1-1; D gene unclear. The CDR3 length is 11 residues. CDR1 is SEHNR and CDR2 is FQNEAQ in the germline V gene (reference sequence). V lost 5 bases and J 7 bases, leaving 8 bases between the germline ends. The CDR3 spells CASSKQSEAFF. In nucleotides, the CDR3 is TGTGCCAGCAGCAAACAGAGTGAAGCTTTCTTT.

The chain uses TRBV29-1 and TRBJ2-1, with D tentatively TRBD2 (6 bases). Germline values: CDR1 SQVTM, CDR2 ANQGSEA. The V end was cut by 1 base, the J end by 6 bases, with 19 bases between. The CDR3 is made up of 16 amino acids. The CDR3 here is CSVEGGDPTISNEQFF. CDR3 nucleotides: TGCAGCGTTGAAGGGGGGGACCCAACCATCTCCAATGAGCAGTTCTTC.

V and J are TRBV11-3 and TRBJ2-3; 8 bases line up with TRBD2. The CDR3 loop spans 14 amino acids. The germline gives CDR1 SGHNT, CDR2 YENEEA. The ends lost 4 bases at V and 5 bases at J; junction bases unmatched: 5. The CDR3 DNA sequence: TGTGCCAGCAGCTCGCGGGCGGGAGGAGATACGCAGTATTTT. It encodes CASSSRAGGDTQYF.

CDR3 sequence: CASSFSGRGSDTQYF. The DNA of the CDR3 is TGTGCCAGCAGCTTTAGCGGGAGGGGCTCAGATACGCAGTATTTT. V usage is TRBV7-2 and J usage is TRBJ2-3; TRBD2 aligns across 11 bases. J gave up 4 bases and V 3 bases, and 3 bases lay outside the gene matches. The CDR3 spans 15 residues. From germline, CDR1 is SGHTA and CDR2 FQGNSA.

The V call is TRBV11-1, the J call TRBJ2-3; D may be TRBD2 (5 bases). The V end lost 5 bases, the J end lost 1 base, and 13 bases lay between the germline ends. Germline V gene data show CDR1 as SGHAT and CDR2 as FQDESV (reference sequence). This CDR3 is built from 15 residues. The CDR3 protein is CASSPSGYGTDTQYF. CDR3 bases: TGTGCCAGCAGCCCCTCGGGATACGGCACAGATACGCAGTATTTT.

The J gene is TRBJ2-4, the V gene TRBV5-1, with 8 positions matching TRBD1. The CDR3 is made up of 13 amino acids. The V and J ends lost 3 bases and 8 bases, in that order; junction bases with no gene match: 4. The germline V gene has CDR1 SGHRS and CDR2 YFSETQ. The CDR3 DNA reads as TGCGCCAGCAGCTCAGGACAGGGAGACATTCAGTACTTC. It is translated as CASSSGQGDIQYF. Full variable domain (rest looked up from reference TRBV5-1 and TRBJ2-4): KAGVTQTPRYLIKTRGQQVTLSCSPISGHRSVSWYQQTPGQGLQFLFEYFSETQRNKGNFPGRFSGRQFSNSRSEMNVSTLELGDSALYLCASSSGQGDIQYFGAGTRLSVL.

The CDR3 nucleotides read TGTGCCAGTAGTATAGAGCGAACAGATACGCAGTATTTT. Protein: CASSIERTDTQYF. The V and J genes are TRBV19 and TRBJ2-3, with no clear D. V was clipped by 0 bases and J by 3 bases, with 4 bases between them. Germline V gene sequence: CDR1 LNHDA, CDR2 SQIVND (reference sequence). The CDR3 sequence is 13 residues long. The variable domain in full, with the rest retrieved from reference TRBV19 and TRBJ2-3, is DGGITQSPKYLFRKEGQNVTLSCEQNLNHDAMYWYRQDPGQGLRLIYYSQIVNDFQKGDIAEGYSVSREKKESFPLTVTSAQKNPTAFYLCASSIERTDTQYFGPGTRLTVL.

The gene calls are TRBV29-1 and TRBJ1-1; D remains unclear. The CDR3 totals 14 residues. With 2 bases removed from V and 0 bases from J, the gap between germline ends came to 10 bases. CDR1 is SQVTM and CDR2 is ANQGSEA in the germline V gene. CDR3 sequence: CSVETLEVNTEAFF. CDR3 sequence (DNA): TGCAGCGTTGAAACCCTGGAGGTGAACACTGAAGCTTTCTTT.

The chain couples TRBV5-5 to TRBJ2-6; weak D call: TRBD1 (8 bases). Germline V lookup: CDR1 SGHKS, CDR2 YYEKEE (reference sequence). CDR3 length: 19 amino acids. Trimming removed 4 bases at V and 0 bases at J, with 20 bases between. Here the CDR3 DNA reads TGTGCCAGCAGCAGGGAGGGACAGGCGACCTCCTCTGGGGCCAACGTCCTGACTTTC. Translating gives CASSREGQATSSGANVLTF. Using reference TRBV5-5 and TRBJ2-6 for the parts outside the CDR3, the full variable domain is DAGVTQSPTHLIKTRGQQVTLRCSPISGHKSVSWYQQVLGQGPQFIFQYYEKEERGRGNFPDRFSARQFPNYSSELNVNALLLGDSALYLCASSREGQATSSGANVLTFGAGSRLTVL.

This chain connects TRBV9 to TRBJ1-2, with a weak D call TRBD1 (5 bases). This CDR3 spans 15 amino acids. CDR1 and CDR2 from the germline V gene are SGDLS and YYNGEE. Trimming left V 0 bases short and J 4 bases short, with 13 bases between. The CDR3 nucleotides read TGTGCCAGCAGCGTAGGGGGCAGGGAGGGCTATGGCTACACCTTC. It is translated as CASSVGGREGYGYTF.

The rearrangement links TRBV19 to TRBJ2-1; the match to TRBD1 covers 8 bases. The trim removed 8 bases at V and 7 bases at J, leaving 4 bases unmatched. The V gene's germline CDR1 is LNHDA and CDR2 SQIVND (reference sequence). The CDR3 extends over 12 amino acids. This CDR3 reads CASSDRANEQFF. The CDR3 DNA sequence: TGTGCCAGTTCGGACAGGGCGAATGAGCAGTTCTTC. The entire variable domain, with the rest obtained from reference TRBV19 and TRBJ2-1, is as follows: DGGITQSPKYLFRKEGQNVTLSCEQNLNHDAMYWYRQDPGQGLRLIYYSQIVNDFQKGDIAEGYSVSREKKESFPLTVTSAQKNPTAFYLCASSDRANEQFFGPGTRLTVL.

The rearrangement links TRBV19 to TRBJ2-2; 10 bases agree with TRBD2. CDR1 is LNHDA, CDR2 SQIVND, per germline (reference sequence). The V segment lost 0 bases and the J segment 5 bases; nucleotides outside the gene matches: 12. The length of the CDR3 is 19 residues. The CDR3 reads CASSIDTRVSGRSTGELFF. The CDR3 DNA is TGTGCCAGTAGTATAGATACCCGCGTTAGCGGGAGGAGTACCGGGGAGCTGTTTTTT.

CDR3 in amino acids: CASSERARSGYTF. CDR3 coding DNA: TGTGCCAGCAGTGAAAGAGCGAGAAGTGGCTACACCTTC. The V gene is TRBV6-1, the J gene TRBJ1-2; D gene unclear. This CDR3 is built from 13 residues. V was pared by 2 bases and J by 7 bases, with 11 bases between. Germline values: CDR1 MNHNS, CDR2 SASEGT.

This chain links TRBV28 with TRBJ2-3; tentatively, D is TRBD2 (5 bases). V was pared by 2 bases and J by 4 bases, with 13 bases between. The CDR3 contains 15 residues. Germline V gene lookup returns CDR1 MDHEN and CDR2 SYDVKM. The CDR3 DNA follows: TGTGCCAGCAGTTTAAGCAGCCCCGGGGCAGATACGCAGTATTTT. This gives the protein CASSLSSPGADTQYF. The full variable domain, in which reference TRBV28 and TRBJ2-3 provide the parts outside the CDR3, is DVKVTQSSRYLVKRTGEKVFLECVQDMDHENMFWYRQDPGLGLRLIYFSYDVKMKEKGDIPEGYSVSREKKERFSLILESASTNQTSMYLCASSLSSPGADTQYFGPGTRLTVL.

The J gene is TRBJ2-3, the V gene TRBV5-1, with D possibly being TRBD1 (6 bases). There are 15 residues in the CDR3. V dropped 7 bases and J dropped 14 bases, with 29 bases sitting between them. The germline CDR1 and CDR2 sequences are SGHRS and YFSETQ. CDR3 amino acids: CASRADRAQIRMPYF. CDR3 sequence (DNA): TGCGCCAGCCGCGCGGACAGAGCACAGATACGCATGCCGTATTTT. The whole variable domain, remainder taken from reference TRBV5-1 and TRBJ2-3, is KAGVTQTPRYLIKTRGQQVTLSCSPISGHRSVSWYQQTPGQGLQFLFEYFSETQRNKGNFPGRFSGRQFSNSRSEMNVSTLELGDSALYLCASRADRAQIRMPYFGPGTRLTVL.

This chain joins TRBV30 and TRBJ1-2, with a tentative D call TRBD1 (5 bases). V lost 0 bases, J lost 4 bases, and 12 bases lay in between. CDR1 and CDR2 from the germline V gene are GTSNPN and SVGIG (reference sequence). This CDR3 is built from 14 residues. The CDR3, as DNA: TGTGCCTGGAGTGTACGGCAGGGTGGCTATGGCTACACCTTC. Protein: CAWSVRQGGYGYTF.

The CDR3 DNA reads TGTGCCAGCAGCCAAGATCCTAGCGGGACTGCGGCAGATACGCAGTATTTT. This sequence encodes CASSQDPSGTAADTQYF. This chain connects TRBV4-2 to TRBJ2-3; 9 bases map to TRBD2. This CDR3 contains 17 residues. CDR1 is LGHNA and CDR2 is YNFKEQ in the germline V gene. The V and J ends lost 0 bases and 4 bases, in that order; junction bases with no gene match: 8.

The chain carries TRBV28 and TRBJ2-7, with 7 bases fitting TRBD2. This CDR3 spans 15 amino acids. The junction had 11 bases not matched to a gene; V was cut back by 5 bases and J by 4 bases. CDR1 is MDHEN, CDR2 SYDVKM, per germline. The CDR3 here is CASSPGSGGLYEQYF. CDR3 coding DNA: TGTGCCAGCAGTCCCGGATCCGGGGGACTATACGAGCAGTACTTC.

The chain uses TRBV6-5 and TRBJ2-1; D is possibly TRBD2 (6 bases). The germline V gene has CDR1 MNHEY and CDR2 SVGAGI. This CDR3 is built from 16 residues. With 4 bases removed from V and 0 bases from J, the gap between germline ends came to 13 bases. CDR3 sequence: CASSSRDSSSYNEQFF. CDR3 nucleotide sequence: TGTGCCAGCAGTTCAAGGGACTCGAGCTCCTACAATGAGCAGTTCTTC.

The chain carries TRBV1 and TRBJ2-7; the D segment call TRBD2 is taken from the table without a DNA check. TRBV1 is a pseudogene. This CDR3 has 18 residues. The CDR3 spells CTSSDLISTSASSYEQYF. The CDR3 DNA sequence: TGCACCAGCAGCGACTTAATATCAACTAGCGCGAGCTCCTACGAGCAGTACTTC.

This chain uses TRBV12-5 with TRBJ2-1; 8 bases align to TRBD2. J was trimmed by 2 bases and V by 2 bases; bases with no gene match: 2. The CDR3 contains 15 residues. CDR1 is LGHNT and CDR2 is FRNRAP in the germline V gene. The CDR3 sequence is CASGLTGGTYNEQFF. The CDR3 region has the DNA TGTGCTAGTGGTTTGACGGGAGGGACCTACAATGAGCAGTTCTTC.

About this clone: The same CDR3 can be traced to other DNA sequences in this sample. This rearrangement joins TRBV19 to TRBJ2-6; TRBD2 is a possible D gene (5 bases). Between the trimmed V and J ends, which lost 3 bases and 2 bases, there was a span of 8 bases. This CDR3 has 15 amino acids. The germline CDR1 and CDR2 sequences are LNHDA and SQIVND (reference sequence). The CDR3 region is CASSIDGAGANVLTF. CDR3 DNA: TGTGCCAGTAGTATCGACGGGGCTGGGGCCAACGTCCTGACTTTC. The whole variable domain, remainder taken from reference TRBV19 and TRBJ2-6, is DGGITQSPKYLFRKEGQNVTLSCEQNLNHDAMYWYRQDPGQGLRLIYYSQIVNDFQKGDIAEGYSVSREKKESFPLTVTSAQKNPTAFYLCASSIDGAGANVLTFGAGSRLTVL.

A word on this clone: This CDR3 fails to terminate in the conserved phenylalanine or tryptophan, so it likely reflects a read error. This chain uses TRBV2 with TRBJ1-2; D is perhaps TRBD1 (6 bases). The CDR3 length is 11 residues. The V gene lost 8 bases and the J gene lost 7 bases, with 11 bases spanning the gap. Germline V gives CDR1 SNHLY, CDR2 FYNNEI. This CDR3 is CASLLQGGYTL. The DNA of the CDR3 is TGTGCCAGCCTCCTACAGGGTGGCTACACCCTC.

The V and J genes are TRBV7-3 and TRBJ2-5, with D unresolved. This CDR3 is built from 13 residues. Germline loops: CDR1 SGHTA, CDR2 FQGTGA. Deletions cut 5 bases from V and 11 bases from J, with 18 bases between. The CDR3 here is CASSPIPSKEQYF. The CDR3 bases are TGTGCCAGCAGCCCAATCCCTAGTAAGGAGCAGTACTTC.

The chain carries TRBV5-4 and TRBJ1-1, with D maybe TRBD1 (6 bases). CDR3 length: 13 residues. Germline V lookup: CDR1 SGHNT, CDR2 YYREEE (reference sequence). The V and J ends lost 0 bases and 8 bases respectively, with 11 bases between them. The CDR3 loop reads CASSLGQVPEAFF. The CDR3 nucleotides read TGTGCCAGCAGCTTGGGACAGGTACCCGAAGCTTTCTTT. The variable domain in full, with the rest retrieved from reference TRBV5-4 and TRBJ1-1, is ETGVTQSPTHLIKTRGQQVTLRCSSQSGHNTVSWYQQALGQGPQFIFQYYREEENGRGNFPPRFSGLQFPNYSSELNVNALELDDSALYLCASSLGQVPEAFFGQGTRLTVV.

The V gene is TRBV2, the J gene TRBJ2-7, with a weak D call TRBD1 (5 bases). The CDR3 has 15 amino acids. The germline CDR1 and CDR2 sequences are SNHLY and FYNNEI. Trimming pared 5 bases from V and 1 base from J, leaving 15 bases between. The CDR3 loop is CASSYRTPTSYEQYF. The CDR3 DNA sequence: TGTGCCAGCAGTTACAGGACCCCTACTTCCTACGAGCAGTACTTC.

The V and J genes are TRBV28 and TRBJ1-2; a weak D match, TRBD1 (5 bases). Per germline, CDR1 MDHEN and CDR2 SYDVKM. V dropped 2 bases and J dropped 4 bases, with 5 bases sitting between them. The CDR3 runs to 12 residues. CDR3 sequence (DNA): TGTGCCAGCAGTTTAGGGGCCTATGGCTACACCTTC. Translation: CASSLGAYGYTF.